The clone carrying this T cell receptor (beta chain) was seen more than once but under ten times. The antigen remains undetermined. The data derive from a study of cytomegalovirus exposure and HLA in healthy donors. Points from the study as a whole: Sequencing likely caused a cluster of highly shared sequence variants. Productive status was seen about 90% or about 30% of the time for most TCR beta V segments in an earlier analysis.

PCR was performed using 60 Vbeta and 13 Jbeta primers. Original handling: The authors later counted about 80 million unique TCR beta chains, approximately 10 million of them shared. This table comes from immunoSEQ multiplex PCR, and its TCRdb copy is limited to in-frame clones, with some not included. From that table come the V and J calls and clone size; the DNA was used to work out D and trimming. The data show 100,000 to 150,000 clones, around four fifths seen once. Trimming took 2 bases from V and 3 from J, leaving 19 bases between them. Germline V CDR1 and CDR2: KGHSH, LQKENI. The CDR3 runs 17 residues.

The J gene is TRBJ1-2, the V gene TRBV18, with TRBD1 as a possible D gene (6 bases). Sequencing used PBMCs. The receptor was derived from a middle-aged woman in good health and CMV-seropositive. The chain's CDR3 is CASSPTRGGAVDYGYTF. The DNA for the CDR3 is TGTGCCAGCTCACCAACCAGGGGTGGAGCCGTGGACTATGGCTACACCTTC.